Listed here are 19 T cell receptor beta chains from one sample, sequenced in a study of response to subunit inactivated influenza vaccine. TCRdb redid the calling of the RT-PCR reads with MiXCR, one entry per CDR3 protein. The sample has about 650,000 distinct CDR3 sequences; 14% are singletons. Sequenced material: PBMCs from blood, taken 14 days before vaccination. The receptors were gathered from a man in his forties or fifties who received an inactivated influenza vaccine.

This clonotype turned up a few times. The rearrangement links TRBV6-1 to TRBJ1-1; D remains ambiguous. Trimming stripped 2 bases from V and 1 base from J, with 8 bases between. The CDR3 runs 14 residues. Per germline, CDR1 MNHNS and CDR2 SASEGT. The CDR3 DNA is TGTGCCAGCAGTGAATCTTACACGAACACTGAAGCTTTCTTT. The encoded protein is CASSESYTNTEAFF.

This clonotype was seen many times. V and J are TRBV12-3 or TRBV12-4 and TRBJ1-5, with unresolved D. CDR3 size: 15 residues. V dropped 3 bases and J dropped 0 bases, with 9 bases sitting between them. CDR3 amino acids: CASSFGQASNQPQHF. DNA of the CDR3: TGTGCCAGCAGTTTCGGTCAAGCTAGCAATCAGCCCCAGCATTTT.

Many counts were recorded for this clonotype. The chain links TRBV4-3 to TRBJ2-1; 9 bases are shared with TRBD2. Germline V gene lookup returns CDR1 LGHNA and CDR2 YSLEER. The CDR3 spans 17 residues. V gave up 0 bases and J gave up 8 bases; unmatched junction bases: 11. The CDR3 DNA is TGCGCCAGCAGCCAAGAGGCGGCGGGAGGGGTCCCCGATGAGCAGTTCTTC. This translates into CASSQEAAGGVPDEQFF.

This clonotype occurred a few times. V is TRBV2 and J is TRBJ2-3, with a tentative D call TRBD2 (6 bases). The CDR3 totals 15 residues. The ends were cut back, 6 bases at V and 7 bases at J, with 20 bases in the middle. Germline loops: CDR1 SNHLY, CDR2 FYNNEI. The DNA of the CDR3 is TGTGCCAGCAGGGGGACGCCGGGGGTCCTGAATACGCAGTATTTT. Protein product: CASRGTPGVLNTQYF.

The chain couples TRBV11-2 to TRBJ1-5; 7 bases align to TRBD1. The CDR3 loop spans 15 amino acids. The V and J ends lost 6 bases and 1 base, in that order; junction bases with no gene match: 6. Germline CDR1 is SGHAT and CDR2 is FQNNGV. CDR3 amino acids: CASRRTGSSNQPQHF. The CDR3, as DNA: TGTGCCAGCAGACGGACAGGATCGAGCAATCAGCCCCAGCATTTT.

This sequence joins TRBV5-1 and TRBJ1-2; tentative D call: TRBD1 (6 bases). Trimming took 2 bases from V and 6 from J, leaving 11 bases between them. CDR3 length: 13 residues. Germline V lookup: CDR1 SGHRS, CDR2 YFSETQ. CDR3: CASSFVNRDGYTF. CDR3 nucleotides: TGCGCCAGCAGCTTCGTAAACAGGGATGGCTACACCTTC.

This clonotype was counted between two and nine times. The rearrangement joins TRBV10-2 to TRBJ2-1; D may correspond to TRBD1 or TRBD2 (5 bases each). Germline V gene data show CDR1 as WSHSY and CDR2 as SAAADI. The CDR3 has 16 residues. Trimming took off 3 bases at V and 0 bases at J, with 12 bases between the two ends. The CDR3 DNA is TGCGCCAGCAGTGATGGGGACCAATACTCCTACAATGAGCAGTTCTTC. Translating gives CASSDGDQYSYNEQFF.

The sample holds a few counts of this clonotype. The V gene is TRBV4-3, the J gene TRBJ2-5; weak D call: TRBD1 (5 bases). The V end lost 4 bases, the J end lost 2 bases, and 14 bases lay between the germline ends. CDR1 is LGHNA, CDR2 YSLEER, per germline. The CDR3 is made up of 15 amino acids. The DNA for the CDR3 is TGCGCCAGCAGCCTTTCGCGACAGAGGCAAGAGACCCAGTACTTC. This codes for CASSLSRQRQETQYF.

This chain joins TRBV12-3 or TRBV12-4 and TRBJ2-6; 8 bases line up with TRBD1. The CDR3 covers 15 residues. Trimming cost V 5 bases and J 3 bases; bases outside gene matches: 3. The CDR3 is CASSPGGFGANVLTF. The CDR3 DNA reads as TGTGCCAGCAGTCCAGGGGGCTTTGGGGCCAACGTCCTGACTTTC.

As for this clonotype: Just one base apart from a much larger clone, this may be a read error. V and J are TRBV20-1 and TRBJ2-2; 9 bases line up with TRBD2. The CDR3 is 17 residues long. The germline CDR1 and CDR2 sequences are DFQATT and SNEGSKA (reference sequence). CDR3 coding DNA: TGCTGTGCTAGAGTGTGGAAGCGGGGGGCCCAAACCGGGGAGCTGTTTTTT. Encoded protein: CCARVWKRGAQTGELFF.

This clonotype was seen only a few times. This chain connects TRBV5-1 to TRBJ1-1; tentative D call: TRBD1 (5 bases). V was trimmed by 5 bases and J by 1 base, leaving 9 bases between them. Germline V lookup: CDR1 SGHRS, CDR2 YFSETQ. This CDR3 spans 13 amino acids. CDR3 region: CASRWGGNTEAFF. The CDR3 nucleotides read TGCGCCAGCAGATGGGGGGGGAACACTGAAGCTTTCTTT.

This clonotype was seen many times. The V call is TRBV12-3 or TRBV12-4, the J call TRBJ1-4; 9 bases agree with TRBD1. The CDR3 extends over 14 amino acids. After removal of 6 bases from V and 6 bases from J, the junction contained 5 bases not matched to a gene. The CDR3 DNA reads as TGTGCCAGCAGCCCCCGGGACAGGGATGAAAAACTGTTTTTT. It is translated as CASSPRDRDEKLFF.

This clonotype came up many times. The chain joins TRBV5-1 to TRBJ2-3; TRBD2 matches 12 bases. The CDR3 runs 14 residues. Germline CDR1 reads SGHRS; CDR2 reads YFSETQ. Unmatched junction bases numbered 6, after V lost 7 bases and J lost 6 bases. CDR3 residues: CASASGRASDTQYF. The CDR3, as DNA: TGCGCCAGCGCTAGCGGGAGGGCCTCCGATACGCAGTATTTT.

The V and J genes are TRBV4-1 and TRBJ2-5; no clear D gene. V lost 0 bases and J lost 0, with 8 bases in between. Germline CDR1 reads MGHRA; CDR2 reads YSYEKL. The CDR3 contains 15 residues. CDR3 DNA sequence: TGCGCCAGCAGCCAAGAAGGGCGGTACCAAGAGACCCAGTACTTC. Translation: CASSQEGRYQETQYF.

The chain combines TRBV5-5 with TRBJ1-1; D is unresolved. The CDR3 covers 13 residues. In germline, CDR1 is SGHKS, CDR2 YYEKEE (reference sequence). The V and J ends lost 4 bases and 0 bases respectively, with 7 bases between them. CDR3 sequence reads: CASSHPLNTEAFF. The DNA of the CDR3 is TGTGCCAGCAGCCACCCCTTGAACACTGAAGCTTTCTTT.

This rearrangement joins TRBV7-9 to TRBJ2-1; D might be TRBD1 or TRBD2, each matching 5 bases. Deletions cut 2 bases from V and 10 bases from J, with 12 bases between. Germline CDR1 and CDR2: SEHNR and FQNEAQ (reference sequence). There are 13 residues in the CDR3. This CDR3 is CASSLSGGSEQFF. CDR3 sequence (DNA): TGTGCCAGCAGCTTAAGTGGGGGAAGCGAGCAGTTCTTC.

This chain links TRBV7-6 with TRBJ2-7; no firm D call. The length of the CDR3 is 14 residues. Germline values: CDR1 SGHVS, CDR2 FNYEAQ. V shed 0 bases and J shed 5 bases, with 11 bases lying between them. CDR3 loop: CASSLAVGTNEQYF. CDR3 DNA: TGTGCCAGCAGCTTAGCGGTCGGCACGAACGAGCAGTACTTC.

V usage is TRBV4-3 and J usage is TRBJ2-2; tentative D call: TRBD1 (5 bases). Trimming took 0 bases from V and 1 from J, leaving 6 bases between them. The CDR3 sequence is 15 residues long. The V gene's germline CDR1 is LGHNA and CDR2 YSLEER. The CDR3 spells CASSQEQVNTGELFF. The CDR3 region has the DNA TGCGCCAGCAGCCAAGAACAGGTGAACACCGGGGAGCTGTTTTTT.

Many counts were recorded for this clonotype. V is TRBV28 and J is TRBJ2-1, with D possibly called TRBD1 or TRBD2 (5 bases each). CDR3 size: 14 residues. V was shortened by 3 bases and J by 5 bases, with 11 bases between the two germline ends. The germline gives CDR1 MDHEN, CDR2 SYDVKM. This CDR3 is CASSFRDEDNEQFF. Written as DNA, the CDR3 is TGTGCCAGCAGTTTCCGGGACGAGGACAATGAGCAGTTCTTC.